The next 9 T cell receptor beta chains were all read from a single sample in a study of early T cells in non-severe SARS-CoV-2 infection. In TCRdb, the 5' RACE reads were re-called with MiXCR into one record per CDR3 protein. This table holds about 64,000 distinct CDR3 sequences, around 12% found once. The specimen was whole blood, collected at baseline. The origin of the receptors is an adult who was a healthcare worker with PCR-confirmed SARS-CoV-2 infection or an uninfected control (not recorded which).

This clonotype occurred many times. The J gene is TRBJ1-3, the V gene TRBV18, with a weak D call TRBD1 (5 bases). The CDR3 contains 15 residues. CDR1 KGHSH and CDR2 LQKENI come from the germline V gene. V was shortened by 0 bases and J by 0 bases, with 6 bases between the two germline ends. CDR3 DNA: TGTGCCAGCTCACCACCAGGGACCTCTGGAAACACCATATATTTT. The encoded protein is CASSPPGTSGNTIYF. Full variable domain (remainder filled in from reference TRBV18 and TRBJ1-3): NAGVMQNPRHLVRRRGQEARLRCSPMKGHSHVYWYRQLPEEGLKFMVYLQKENIIDESGMPKERFSAEFPKEGPSILRIQQVVRGDSAAYFCASSPPGTSGNTIYFGEGSWLTVV.

Worth noting for this clonotype: At one boundary the junction diverges from the germline segment, which might be a read error. The chain joins TRBV7-8 to TRBJ1-1; weak D call: TRBD1 (5 bases). CDR3 length: 14 residues. The V gene's germline CDR1 is SGHVS and CDR2 FQNEAQ. This CDR3 reads CASSLDSGGTEVFF. The CDR3, as DNA: TGTGCCAGCAGCTTAGATTCTGGGGGAACTGAAGTTTTCTTT.

This clonotype was detected once. The chain carries TRBV6-5 and TRBJ2-7; D is undetermined. Trimming shortened V by 2 bases and J by 6 bases, and 5 bases separated the two germline ends. The CDR3 runs 11 residues. Germline lookup yields CDR1 MNHEY and CDR2 SVGAGI. The CDR3 nucleotides read TGTGCCAGCAGTTACGGATCCGAGCAGTACTTC. Translated, it gives CASSYGSEQYF.

This clonotype was seen only a few times. V is TRBV7-9 and J is TRBJ2-3; D possibly corresponds to TRBD2 (5 bases). Trimming removed 5 bases at V and 2 bases at J, with 11 bases between. The CDR3 has 14 amino acids. Germline CDR1 reads SEHNR; CDR2 reads FQNEAQ (reference sequence). CDR3 DNA: TGTGCCAGCAGCCTGACTACCCTCACAGATACGCAGTATTTT. Translated: CASSLTTLTDTQYF.

This clonotype was recorded a few times. V gene TRBV27 combines with J gene TRBJ1-6; tentative D call: TRBD1 (6 bases). This CDR3 spans 16 amino acids. V gave up 4 bases and J gave up 7 bases, with 17 bases separating them. Germline assignment: CDR1 MNHEY and CDR2 SMNVEV (reference sequence). The CDR3 loop is CASSSTGPLRNSPLHF. Written as DNA, the CDR3 is TGTGCCAGCAGTTCGACAGGCCCCTTGCGAAATTCACCCCTCCACTTT.

Many counts were recorded for this clonotype. This chain links TRBV7-9 with TRBJ1-1; D is uncertain. Germline CDR1 reads SEHNR; CDR2 reads FQNEAQ (reference sequence). This CDR3 comprises 11 residues. V was trimmed by 5 bases and J by 9 bases, leaving 10 bases between them. The CDR3: CASSLLEKAFF. The DNA of the CDR3 is TGTGCCAGCAGCCTCCTCGAAAAAGCTTTCTTT.

This clonotype was seen a few times. The chain links TRBV7-2 to TRBJ2-1, with 8 nucleotides matching TRBD2. Germline values: CDR1 SGHTA, CDR2 FQGNSA. This CDR3 spans 16 amino acids. Trimming at V came to 6 bases and at J to 0 bases, leaving 7 bases not matched to a gene. Written as DNA, the CDR3 is TGTGCCAGCAGTCGTAGCGGGGACCGCTCCTACAATGAGCAGTTCTTC. This gives the protein CASSRSGDRSYNEQFF.

The chain joins TRBV29-1 to TRBJ2-1, with D maybe TRBD2 (5 bases). With 3 bases removed from V and 2 bases from J, the gap between germline ends came to 8 bases. This CDR3 contains 13 residues. Looked up from germline, CDR1 is SQVTM and CDR2 is ANQGSEA. The CDR3 loop is CSVDGNTYNEQFF. The CDR3 nucleotides are TGCAGCGTTGACGGGAACACCTACAATGAGCAGTTCTTC.

There are a few counts of this clonotype. V is TRBV11-2 and J is TRBJ2-5; weak D call: TRBD2 (6 bases). CDR3 length: 14 amino acids. CDR1 SGHAT and CDR2 FQNNGV come from the germline V gene. V was pared by 5 bases and J by 5 bases, with 15 bases between. Here the CDR3 reads CASSPGLRGETQYF. In nucleotides, the CDR3 is TGTGCCAGCAGCCCCGGACTACGCGGGGAGACCCAGTACTTC. Variable domain in full (rest from reference TRBV11-2 and TRBJ2-5): EAGVAQSPRYKIIEKRQSVAFWCNPISGHATLYWYQQILGQGPKLLIQFQNNGVVDDSQLPKDRFSAERLKGVDSTLKIQPAKLEDSAVYLCASSPGLRGETQYFGPGTRLLVL.